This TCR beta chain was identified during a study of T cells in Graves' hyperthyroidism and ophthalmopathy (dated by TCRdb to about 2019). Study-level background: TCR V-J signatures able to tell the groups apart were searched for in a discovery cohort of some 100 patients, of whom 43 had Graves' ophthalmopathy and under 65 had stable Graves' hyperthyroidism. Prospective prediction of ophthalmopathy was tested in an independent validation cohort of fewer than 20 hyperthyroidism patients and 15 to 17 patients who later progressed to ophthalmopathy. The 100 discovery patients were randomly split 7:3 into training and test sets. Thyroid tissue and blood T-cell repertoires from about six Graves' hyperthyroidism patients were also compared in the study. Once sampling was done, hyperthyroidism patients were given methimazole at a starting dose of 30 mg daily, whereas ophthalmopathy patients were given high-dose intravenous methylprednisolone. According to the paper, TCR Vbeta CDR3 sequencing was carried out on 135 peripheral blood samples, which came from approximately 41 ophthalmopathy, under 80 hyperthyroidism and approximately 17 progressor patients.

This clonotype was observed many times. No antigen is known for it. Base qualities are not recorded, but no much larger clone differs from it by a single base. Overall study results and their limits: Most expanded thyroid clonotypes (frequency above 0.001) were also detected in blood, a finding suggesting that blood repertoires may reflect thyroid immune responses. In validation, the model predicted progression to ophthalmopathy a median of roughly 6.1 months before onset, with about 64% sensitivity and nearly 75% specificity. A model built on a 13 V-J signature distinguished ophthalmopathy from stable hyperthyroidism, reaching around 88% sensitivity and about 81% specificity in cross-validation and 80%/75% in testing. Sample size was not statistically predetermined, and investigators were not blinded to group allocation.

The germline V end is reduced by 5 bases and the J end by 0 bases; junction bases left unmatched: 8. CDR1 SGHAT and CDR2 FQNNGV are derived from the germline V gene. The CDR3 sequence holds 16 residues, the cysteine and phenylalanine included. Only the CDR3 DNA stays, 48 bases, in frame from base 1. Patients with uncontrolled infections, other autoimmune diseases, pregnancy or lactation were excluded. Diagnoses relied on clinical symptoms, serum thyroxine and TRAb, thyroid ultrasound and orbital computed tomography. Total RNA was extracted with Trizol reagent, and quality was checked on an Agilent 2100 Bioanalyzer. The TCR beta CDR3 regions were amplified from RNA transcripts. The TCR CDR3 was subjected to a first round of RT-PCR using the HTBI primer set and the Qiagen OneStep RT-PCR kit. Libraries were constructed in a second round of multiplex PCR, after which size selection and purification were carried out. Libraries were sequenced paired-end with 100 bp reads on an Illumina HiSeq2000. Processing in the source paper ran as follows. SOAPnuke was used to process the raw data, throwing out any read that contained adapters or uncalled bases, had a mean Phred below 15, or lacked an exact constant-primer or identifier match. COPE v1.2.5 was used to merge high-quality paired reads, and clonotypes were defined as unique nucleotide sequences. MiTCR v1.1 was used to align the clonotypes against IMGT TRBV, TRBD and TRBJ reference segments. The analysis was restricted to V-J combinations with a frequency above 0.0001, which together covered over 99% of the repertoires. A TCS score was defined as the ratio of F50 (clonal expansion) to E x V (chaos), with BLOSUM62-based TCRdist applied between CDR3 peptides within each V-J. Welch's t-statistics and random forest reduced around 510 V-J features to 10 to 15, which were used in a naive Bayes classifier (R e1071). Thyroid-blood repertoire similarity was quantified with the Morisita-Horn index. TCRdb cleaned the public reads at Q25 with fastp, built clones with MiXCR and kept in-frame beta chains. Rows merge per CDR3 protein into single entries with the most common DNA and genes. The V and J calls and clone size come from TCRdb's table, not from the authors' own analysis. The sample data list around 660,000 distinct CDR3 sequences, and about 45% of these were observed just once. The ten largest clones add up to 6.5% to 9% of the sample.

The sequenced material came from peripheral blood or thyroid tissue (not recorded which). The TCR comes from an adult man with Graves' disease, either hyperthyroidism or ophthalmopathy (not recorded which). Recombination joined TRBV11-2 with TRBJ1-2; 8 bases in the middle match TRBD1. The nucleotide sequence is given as TGTGCCAGCAGCACATACGGGGACAGGTCTAACTATGGCTACACCTTC. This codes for CASSTYGDRSNYGYTF. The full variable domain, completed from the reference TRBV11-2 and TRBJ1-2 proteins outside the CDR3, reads EAGVAQSPRYKIIEKRQSVAFWCNPISGHATLYWYQQILGQGPKLLIQFQNNGVVDDSQLPKDRFSAERLKGVDSTLKIQPAKLEDSAVYLCASSTYGDRSNYGYTFGSGTRLTVV.